Below are 13 T cell receptor beta chains sequenced from a single sample in a study of blood T cells in healthy people across ages. Next came a second PCR, run for about 7 to 12 cycles, which used a sample-barcoded 5' primer along with a J-beta primer mix. TCRdb ran MiXCR on the 5' RACE reads and lists one entry per CDR3 protein. The repertoire holds around 670,000 distinct CDR3 sequences, with about 30% as singletons. Sequencing input: blood. Receptors were obtained from a woman of 80 years or more in good health.

This clonotype was detected many times. The CDR3 bases are TGTGCCAGCAGCCTACGGGAGGGACCCGATAGCAATCAGCCCCAGCATTTT. It codes for CASSLREGPDSNQPQHF. The gene calls are TRBV4-2 and TRBJ1-5, with D tentatively TRBD1 (5 bases). Trimming removed 4 bases at V and 0 bases at J, with 16 bases between. The CDR3 contains 17 residues. Germline loops: CDR1 LGHNA, CDR2 YNFKEQ.

This clonotype was observed a handful of times. The rearrangement links TRBV12-3 or TRBV12-4 to TRBJ1-2; D is perhaps TRBD1 (6 bases). The V and J ends lost 2 bases and 3 bases respectively, with 13 bases between them. There are 15 residues in the CDR3. The CDR3 DNA reads TGTGCCAGCAGTTTATCACCGGGGGCCTACTATGGCTACACCTTC. Encoded protein: CASSLSPGAYYGYTF.

In the case of this clonotype: A much larger clone sits a single nucleotide away, making a read error possible. This chain joins TRBV11-2 and TRBJ2-3; D gene ambiguous. CDR3 length: 14 amino acids. Trimming removed 3 bases from V and 3 bases from J, with 10 bases in between. The germline V gene encodes CDR1 SGHAT and CDR2 FQNNGV. The DNA for the CDR3 is TGTGCCAGCAGCTTCGGGTGGTTTACAGATACGCAGTATTTT. This sequence encodes CASSFGWFTDTQYF.

This clonotype was seen repeatedly, ten times or more. The J gene is TRBJ2-1, the V gene TRBV10-3, with D uncertain. CDR1 is ENHRY and CDR2 is SYGVKD in the germline V gene. The CDR3 is 17 amino acids. V was cut by 8 bases and J by 0 bases, with 20 bases left in between. The CDR3 DNA follows: TGTGCCATCGCCCCCGGAATCGGTCCTCCCTCCTACAATGAGCAGTTCTTC. This gives the protein CAIAPGIGPPSYNEQFF.

This clonotype was recorded a few times. The gene calls are TRBV5-4 and TRBJ2-3; the match to TRBD1 covers 12 bases. Germline CDR1 SGHNT, CDR2 YYREEE (reference sequence). Trimming removed 4 bases from V and 8 bases from J; junction bases left unmatched: 5. The CDR3 loop spans 14 amino acids. CDR3 bases: TGTGCCAGCAGCCCCCCGGGACAGGGGGCTACGCAGTATTTT. Amino acids: CASSPPGQGATQYF.

Notes on this clonotype: This sequence may be a read error, since a much larger clone differs from it by one base. The chain's CDR3 is CAWRRVGWFF. DNA of the CDR3: TGTGCCTGGAGGCGGGTGGGATGGTTCTTC. V usage is TRBV30 and J usage is TRBJ2-1, with a tentative D call TRBD2 (5 bases). Trimming cost V 3 bases and J 15 bases, with 12 bases left between them. The CDR3 is 10 residues long. CDR1 and CDR2 from the germline V gene are GTSNPN and SVGIG (reference sequence).

This clonotype was recorded at least ten times. V is TRBV5-1 and J is TRBJ2-1, with no clear D. V dropped 3 bases and J dropped 6 bases, with 13 bases sitting between them. The CDR3 spans 14 residues. The V gene's germline CDR1 is SGHRS and CDR2 YFSETQ. The CDR3: CASSSGLASNEQFF. DNA of the CDR3: TGCGCCAGCAGCTCCGGGCTGGCCAGCAATGAGCAGTTCTTC. The complete variable domain, with remaining parts taken from reference TRBV5-1 and TRBJ2-1, reads KAGVTQTPRYLIKTRGQQVTLSCSPISGHRSVSWYQQTPGQGLQFLFEYFSETQRNKGNFPGRFSGRQFSNSRSEMNVSTLELGDSALYLCASSSGLASNEQFFGPGTRLTVL.

This sequence joins TRBV18 and TRBJ1-1; D perhaps matches TRBD1 (5 bases). This CDR3 region has 15 residues. Germline V gene lookup returns CDR1 KGHSH and CDR2 LQKENI. V gave up 3 bases and J gave up 1 base, with 12 bases separating them. The chain's CDR3 is CASSPAPGQNTEAFF. The CDR3 DNA sequence: TGTGCCAGCTCACCCGCCCCAGGACAGAACACTGAAGCTTTCTTT.

This clonotype was seen ten or more times. The rearrangement links TRBV7-6 to TRBJ2-1; D may be TRBD2 (7 bases). Germline lookup yields CDR1 SGHVS and CDR2 FNYEAQ. V was shortened by 2 bases and J by 5 bases, with 10 bases between the two germline ends. The CDR3 runs 14 residues. The CDR3 spells CASSLRGADNEQFF. For the CDR3, the DNA is TGTGCCAGCAGCTTACGGGGGGCGGACAATGAGCAGTTCTTC.

Regarding this clonotype: This may be a read error: a much more frequent sequence differs by one nucleotide. The rearrangement links TRBV9 to TRBJ2-7; the D gene could be TRBD1 or TRBD2 (5 bases each). The CDR3 contains 13 residues. The germline gives CDR1 SGDLS, CDR2 YYNGEE. Here the CDR3 DNA reads TGTGCCGGCAGCGTTGGGACGGACTACGAGCAGTACTTC. It encodes CAGSVGTDYEQYF.

The rearrangement joins TRBV10-3 to TRBJ1-3; possible D gene TRBD1, 5 bases. Germline loops: CDR1 ENHRY, CDR2 SYGVKD. The V end was cut by 10 bases, the J end by 3 bases, with 16 bases between. The CDR3 is made up of 14 amino acids. The CDR3: CATGGAGGGNTIYF. CDR3 DNA: TGTGCCACCGGCGGGGCCGGAGGTGGAAACACCATATATTTT.

V gene TRBV5-5 combines with J gene TRBJ1-4; D gene ambiguous. Trimming removed 3 bases at V and 8 bases at J, with 11 bases between. This CDR3 spans 13 amino acids. Germline V gives CDR1 SGHKS, CDR2 YYEKEE (reference sequence). As DNA, the CDR3 is TGTGCCAGCAGCTCCCTAGGCACAGAAAAACTGTTTTTT. It translates to CASSSLGTEKLFF.

This clonotype occurred many times. In DNA, the CDR3 is TGTGCCACCAGCAGAGACCCTCTGGGGCAGGGGAACATTCAGTACTTC. Protein sequence: CATSRDPLGQGNIQYF. The V and J genes are TRBV15 and TRBJ2-4; a weak D match, TRBD1 (6 bases). Trimming pared 0 bases from V and 7 bases from J, leaving 16 bases between. Germline CDR1 is LNHNV and CDR2 is YYDKDF (reference sequence). CDR3 size: 16 residues.